What follows is one TCR beta chain and its context. Its antigen is unidentified. The sample is drawn from a study of cytomegalovirus exposure and HLA in healthy donors. Study-wide findings and caveats: An ancestry cluster, one associated with Asian ancestry, reportedly showed fewer N-insertions than the 666-donor mean in a later analysis. Previous analysis showed most TCR beta V segments were productive about 87% or about 30% of the time. Looking again later, the authors saw that most CMV-associated TCR beta chains seemed HLA-restricted.

J was trimmed by 2 bases and V by 5 bases; bases with no gene match: 6. CDR1 is SGHAT, CDR2 FQNNGV, per germline. The CDR3 has 15 residues. The PCR ran on 60 Vbeta and 13 Jbeta primers. Methods used by the authors: A later analysis counted around 80 million unique TCR beta chains, roughly 11 million shared. The table came from immunoSEQ multiplex PCR; TCRdb's copy has only in-frame clones and leaves some out. For V, J and clone size, that table is used; D and trimming come from the DNA. The sample carries around 100,000 clones, about 74% recorded once. Input material: PBMCs. The gene calls are TRBV11-2 and TRBJ2-3, with 8 positions matching TRBD2. This receptor was taken from a female donor in good health and CMV-seropositive. This chain's CDR3 is CASSPAGGLTDTQYF. In nucleotides, the CDR3 is TGTGCCAGCAGCCCCGCGGGGGGACTCACAGATACGCAGTATTTT. The entire variable domain, with the rest obtained from reference TRBV11-2 and TRBJ2-3, is as follows: EAGVAQSPRYKIIEKRQSVAFWCNPISGHATLYWYQQILGQGPKLLIQFQNNGVVDDSQLPKDRFSAERLKGVDSTLKIQPAKLEDSAVYLCASSPAGGLTDTQYFGPGTRLTVL.